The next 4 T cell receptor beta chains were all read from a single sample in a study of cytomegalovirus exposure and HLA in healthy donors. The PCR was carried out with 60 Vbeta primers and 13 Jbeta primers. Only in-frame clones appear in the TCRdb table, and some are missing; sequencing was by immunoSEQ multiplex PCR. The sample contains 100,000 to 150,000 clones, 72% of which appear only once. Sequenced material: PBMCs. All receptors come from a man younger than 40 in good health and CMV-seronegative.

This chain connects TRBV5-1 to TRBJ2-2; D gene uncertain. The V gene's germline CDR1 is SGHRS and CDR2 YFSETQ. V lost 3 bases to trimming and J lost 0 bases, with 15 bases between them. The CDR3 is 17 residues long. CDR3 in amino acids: CASSSRSVNANTGELFF. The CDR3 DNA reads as TGCGCCAGCAGCTCCCGCAGTGTTAACGCGAACACCGGGGAGCTGTTTTTT.

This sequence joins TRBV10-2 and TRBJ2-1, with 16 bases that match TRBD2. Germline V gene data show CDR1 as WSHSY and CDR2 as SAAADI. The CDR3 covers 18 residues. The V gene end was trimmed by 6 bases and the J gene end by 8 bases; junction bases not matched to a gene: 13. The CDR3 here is CASRGTSGGAFFLHEQFF. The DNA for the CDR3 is TGCGCCAGCAGGGGGACTAGCGGGGGGGCTTTCTTCTTGCATGAGCAGTTCTTC.

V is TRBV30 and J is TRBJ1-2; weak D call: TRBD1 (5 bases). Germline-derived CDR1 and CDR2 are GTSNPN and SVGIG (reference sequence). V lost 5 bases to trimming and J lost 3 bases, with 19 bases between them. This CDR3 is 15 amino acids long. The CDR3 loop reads CAWERQGFGYYGYTF. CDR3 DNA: TGTGCCTGGGAGAGGCAGGGCTTCGGGTACTATGGCTACACCTTC. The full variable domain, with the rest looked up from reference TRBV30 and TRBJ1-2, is SQTIHQWPATLVQPVGSPLSLECTVEGTSNPNLYWYRQAAGRGLQLLFYSVGIGQISSEVPQNLSASRPQDRQFILSSKKLLLSDSGFYLCAWERQGFGYYGYTFGSGTRLTVV.

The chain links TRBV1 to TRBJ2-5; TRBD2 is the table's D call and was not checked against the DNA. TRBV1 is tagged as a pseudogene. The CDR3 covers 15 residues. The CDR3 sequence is CTSSRERGRQETQYF. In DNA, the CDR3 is TGCACCAGCAGCCGAGAGCGGGGGCGGCAAGAGACCCAGTACTTC.